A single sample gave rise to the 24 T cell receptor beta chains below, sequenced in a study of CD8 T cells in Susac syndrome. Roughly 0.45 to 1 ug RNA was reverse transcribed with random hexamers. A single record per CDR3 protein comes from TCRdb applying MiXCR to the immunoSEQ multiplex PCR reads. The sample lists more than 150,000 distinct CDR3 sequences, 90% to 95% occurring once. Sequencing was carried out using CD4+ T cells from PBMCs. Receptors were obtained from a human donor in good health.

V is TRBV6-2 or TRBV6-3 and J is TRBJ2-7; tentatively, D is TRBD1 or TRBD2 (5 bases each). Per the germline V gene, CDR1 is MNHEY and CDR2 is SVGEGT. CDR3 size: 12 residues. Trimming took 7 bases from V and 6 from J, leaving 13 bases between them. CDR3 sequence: CASTRDAAEQYF. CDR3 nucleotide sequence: TGTGCCAGCACCCGGGACGCGGCCGAGCAGTACTTC.

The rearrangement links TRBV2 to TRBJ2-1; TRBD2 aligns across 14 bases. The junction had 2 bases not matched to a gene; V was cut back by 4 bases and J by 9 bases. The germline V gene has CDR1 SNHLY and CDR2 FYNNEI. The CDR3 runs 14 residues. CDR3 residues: CASSAGLAGVEQFF. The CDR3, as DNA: TGTGCCAGCAGTGCGGGACTAGCGGGGGTTGAGCAGTTCTTC.

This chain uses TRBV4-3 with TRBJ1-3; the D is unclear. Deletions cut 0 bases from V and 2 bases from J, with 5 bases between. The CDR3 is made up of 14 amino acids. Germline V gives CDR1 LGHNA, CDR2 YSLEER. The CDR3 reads CASSQESPGNTIYF. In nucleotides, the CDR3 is TGCGCCAGCAGCCAAGAATCCCCTGGAAACACCATATATTTT.

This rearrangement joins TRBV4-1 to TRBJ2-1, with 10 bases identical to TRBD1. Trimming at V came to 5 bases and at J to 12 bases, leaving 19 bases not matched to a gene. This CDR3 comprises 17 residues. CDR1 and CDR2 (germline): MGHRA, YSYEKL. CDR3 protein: CASSSYFRDRGDEWQFF. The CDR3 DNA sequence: TGCGCCAGCAGCTCTTACTTCCGGGACAGGGGCGATGAGTGGCAGTTCTTC.

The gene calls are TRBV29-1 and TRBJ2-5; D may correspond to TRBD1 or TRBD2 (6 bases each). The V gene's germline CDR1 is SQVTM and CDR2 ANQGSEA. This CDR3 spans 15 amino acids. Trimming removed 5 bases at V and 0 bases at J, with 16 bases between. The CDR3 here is CSVRRGDHNQETQYF. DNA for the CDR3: TGCAGCGTTCGAAGGGGGGATCATAACCAAGAGACCCAGTACTTC.

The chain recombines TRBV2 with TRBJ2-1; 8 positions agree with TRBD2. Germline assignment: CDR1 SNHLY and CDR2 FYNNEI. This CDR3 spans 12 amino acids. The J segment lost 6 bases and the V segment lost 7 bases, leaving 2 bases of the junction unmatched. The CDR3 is CASKSGGNEQFF. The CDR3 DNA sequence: TGTGCCAGCAAGAGCGGGGGCAATGAGCAGTTCTTC. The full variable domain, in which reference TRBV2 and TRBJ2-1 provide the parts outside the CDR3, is EPEVTQTPSHQVTQMGQEVILRCVPISNHLYFYWYRQILGQKVEFLVSFYNNEISEKSEIFDDQFSVERPDGSNFTLKIRSTKLEDSAMYFCASKSGGNEQFFGPGTRLTVL.

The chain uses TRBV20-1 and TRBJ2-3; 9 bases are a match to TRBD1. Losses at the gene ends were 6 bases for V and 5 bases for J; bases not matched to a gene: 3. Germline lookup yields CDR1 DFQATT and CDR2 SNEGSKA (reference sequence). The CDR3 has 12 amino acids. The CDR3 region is CSALTGGDTQYF. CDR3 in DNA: TGCAGTGCCCTGACAGGGGGAGATACGCAGTATTTT.

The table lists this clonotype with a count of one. CDR3 amino acids: CASSHRAMNTEAFF. CDR3 bases: TGTGCCAGCAGCCACAGGGCCATGAACACTGAAGCTTTCTTT. The J gene is TRBJ1-1, the V gene TRBV25-1; weak D call: TRBD1 (6 bases). The V gene's germline CDR1 is MGHDK and CDR2 SYGVNS. V lost 6 bases and J 0 bases, leaving 11 bases between the germline ends. There are 14 residues in the CDR3.

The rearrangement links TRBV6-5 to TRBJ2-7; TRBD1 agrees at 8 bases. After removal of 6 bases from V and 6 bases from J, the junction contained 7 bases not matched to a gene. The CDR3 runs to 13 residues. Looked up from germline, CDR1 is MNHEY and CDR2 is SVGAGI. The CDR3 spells CASSLGQGVEQYF. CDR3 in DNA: TGTGCCAGCAGCCTCGGACAGGGAGTCGAGCAGTACTTC.

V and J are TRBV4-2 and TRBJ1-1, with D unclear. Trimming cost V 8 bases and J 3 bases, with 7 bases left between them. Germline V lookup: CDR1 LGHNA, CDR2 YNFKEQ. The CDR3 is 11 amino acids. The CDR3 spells CASSMDTEAFF. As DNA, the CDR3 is TGTGCCAGCTCCATGGACACTGAAGCTTTCTTT.

Here the CDR3 DNA reads TGTGCCAGCAGTGGTGGGTCAGGAGGTCGGGGCTACACCTTC. Its protein is CASSGGSGGRGYTF. J is TRBJ1-2 and V is TRBV28, with D unclear. Germline V gene sequence: CDR1 MDHEN, CDR2 SYDVKM. The CDR3 loop spans 14 amino acids. Trimming stripped 5 bases from V and 8 bases from J, with 18 bases between.

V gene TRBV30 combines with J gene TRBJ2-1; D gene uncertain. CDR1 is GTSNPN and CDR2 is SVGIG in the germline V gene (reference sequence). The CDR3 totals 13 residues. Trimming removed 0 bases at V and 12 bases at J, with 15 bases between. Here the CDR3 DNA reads TGTGCCTGGAGTGTGACTCCGGCCTATGTGCAGTTCTTC. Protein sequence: CAWSVTPAYVQFF.

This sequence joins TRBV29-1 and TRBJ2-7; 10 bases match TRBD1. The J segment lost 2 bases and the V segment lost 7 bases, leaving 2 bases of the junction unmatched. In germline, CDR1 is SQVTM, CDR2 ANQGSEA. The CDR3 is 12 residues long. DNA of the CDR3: TGCAGCGCCGGACAGGGGGCCTACGAGCAGTACTTC. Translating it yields CSAGQGAYEQYF.

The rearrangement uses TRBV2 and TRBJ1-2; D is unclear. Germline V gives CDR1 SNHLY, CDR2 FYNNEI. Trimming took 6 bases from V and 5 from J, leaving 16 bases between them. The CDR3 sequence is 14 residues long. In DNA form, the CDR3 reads TGTGCCAGCAGATTAGGACGGGAGGCTTATGGCTACACCTTC. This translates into CASRLGREAYGYTF.

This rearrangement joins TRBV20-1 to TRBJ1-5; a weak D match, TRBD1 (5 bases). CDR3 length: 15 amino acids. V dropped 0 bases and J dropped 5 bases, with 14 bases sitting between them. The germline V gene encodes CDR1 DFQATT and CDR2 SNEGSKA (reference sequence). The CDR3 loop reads CSARDLRVGDQPQHF. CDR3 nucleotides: TGCAGTGCTAGAGATCTCAGGGTTGGCGATCAGCCCCAGCATTTT.

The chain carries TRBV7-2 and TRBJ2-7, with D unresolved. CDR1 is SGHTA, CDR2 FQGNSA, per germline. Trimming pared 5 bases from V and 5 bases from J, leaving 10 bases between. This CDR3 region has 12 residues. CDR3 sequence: CASSPGRHEQYF. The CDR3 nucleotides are TGTGCCAGCAGCCCGGGCAGGCACGAGCAGTACTTC.

The CDR3, as DNA: TGTGCCAGCAGACTACAGGGGAATCAGCCCCAGCATTTT. Translating gives CASRLQGNQPQHF. J is TRBJ1-5 and V is TRBV2; 7 bases agree with TRBD1. The V gene end was trimmed by 6 bases and the J gene end by 4 bases; junction bases not matched to a gene: 3. Germline V lookup: CDR1 SNHLY, CDR2 FYNNEI. The CDR3 has 13 residues.

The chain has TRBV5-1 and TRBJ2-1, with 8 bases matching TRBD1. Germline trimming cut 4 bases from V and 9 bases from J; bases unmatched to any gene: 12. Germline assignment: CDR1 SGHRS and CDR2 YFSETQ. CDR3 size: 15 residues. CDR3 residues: CASSARDSGTGEQFF. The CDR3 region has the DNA TGCGCCAGCAGCGCCCGGGACAGTGGGACAGGTGAGCAGTTCTTC. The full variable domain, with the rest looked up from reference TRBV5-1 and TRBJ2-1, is KAGVTQTPRYLIKTRGQQVTLSCSPISGHRSVSWYQQTPGQGLQFLFEYFSETQRNKGNFPGRFSGRQFSNSRSEMNVSTLELGDSALYLCASSARDSGTGEQFFGPGTRLTVL.

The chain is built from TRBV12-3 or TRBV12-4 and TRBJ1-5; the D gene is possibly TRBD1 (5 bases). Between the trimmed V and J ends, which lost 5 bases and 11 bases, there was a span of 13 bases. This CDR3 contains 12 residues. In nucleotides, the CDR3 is TGTGCCAGCAGTGGGGAACAGGTGGCCCAGCATTTT. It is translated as CASSGEQVAQHF.

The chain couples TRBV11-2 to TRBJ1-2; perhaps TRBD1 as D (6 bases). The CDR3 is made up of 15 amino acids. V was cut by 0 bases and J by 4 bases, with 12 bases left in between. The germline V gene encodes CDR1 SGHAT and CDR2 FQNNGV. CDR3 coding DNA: TGTGCCAGCAGCTTAGAACCAGGGGCTAGCTATGGCTACACCTTC. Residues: CASSLEPGASYGYTF.

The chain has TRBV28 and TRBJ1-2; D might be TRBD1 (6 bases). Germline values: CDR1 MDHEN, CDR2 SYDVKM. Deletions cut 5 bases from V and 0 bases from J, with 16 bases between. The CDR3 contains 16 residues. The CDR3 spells CASSLLDRPTNYGYTF. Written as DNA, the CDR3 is TGTGCCAGCAGTCTCCTCGACAGGCCTACTAACTATGGCTACACCTTC.

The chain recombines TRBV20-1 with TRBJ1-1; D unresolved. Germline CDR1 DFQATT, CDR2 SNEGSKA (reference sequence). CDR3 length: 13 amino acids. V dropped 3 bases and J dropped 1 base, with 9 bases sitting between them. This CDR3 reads CSASQAGNTEAFF. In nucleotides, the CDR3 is TGCAGTGCTAGCCAGGCGGGGAACACTGAAGCTTTCTTT.

The CDR3 nucleotides read TGTGCCAGCAGTTACTCTCCCTCCGGGACACCCAACACAGATACGCAGTATTTT. Its translation: CASSYSPSGTPNTDTQYF. The chain links TRBV6-2 or TRBV6-3 to TRBJ2-3, with D possibly TRBD1 on 6 matching bases. This CDR3 comprises 18 residues. The germline V gene has CDR1 MNHEY and CDR2 SVGEGT. The V end was cut by 0 bases, the J end by 2 bases, with 18 bases between.

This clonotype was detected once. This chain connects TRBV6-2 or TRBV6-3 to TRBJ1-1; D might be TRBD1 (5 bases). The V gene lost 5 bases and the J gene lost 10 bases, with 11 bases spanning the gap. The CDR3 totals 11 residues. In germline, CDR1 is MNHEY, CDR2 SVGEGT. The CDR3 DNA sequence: TGTGCCAGCAGTGACGGGACTATAGCTTTCTTT. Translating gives CASSDGTIAFF.